The clone carrying this T cell receptor (beta chain) has at least ten counts. This sample stems from a study of T cells in Graves' hyperthyroidism and ophthalmopathy. Turning to the study itself: Peripheral blood was secured at the point of initial diagnosis, before any treatment.

Looked up from germline, CDR1 is MDHEN and CDR2 is SYDVKM. V shed 4 bases and J 2 bases; nucleotides not matched to a gene: 6. The CDR3 sequence is 15 residues long. Researchers took RNA transcripts and amplified the TCR beta CDR3 regions from them. When the TCR CDR3 underwent first-round RT-PCR, the HTBI primer set was used. Each CDR3 protein gets one entry after TCRdb re-called the multiplex PCR reads with MiXCR. The sample gives some 270,000 distinct CDR3 sequences, 24% of which show up once; about 40% is in the top ten. Input material: blood. V is TRBV28 and J is TRBJ2-7, with TRBD1 identical over 9 bases. This TCR derives from a woman between 40 and 55 years old with Graves' ophthalmopathy. DNA of the CDR3: TGTGCCAGCAGTTCGCCGGGACAGGGCCCCTACGAGCAGTACTTC. Protein: CASSSPGQGPYEQYF.